This T cell receptor beta chain appears in the sequencing data of a study of OX40 agonist ivuxolimab in advanced cancers. At the level of the study: From about 23 to 85 years was the age range, with a mean of about 54 years, and roughly 80% were male. Broader study findings: The investigators did not determine what antigen specificity the expanded peripheral T cells had.

Notes on this clone: Its cognate antigen is unknown.

The CDR3 is made up of 13 amino acids. Between the trimmed V and J ends, which lost 1 base and 7 bases, there was a span of 10 bases. Germline CDR1 is SGHTA and CDR2 is FQGNSA. Sampling of blood occurred at baseline, cycle 4 day 1, and cycle 7 day 1. Repertoires were generated with immunoSEQ multiplex PCR, while TCRdb's copy carries only in-frame clones and drops some. The sample has about 73,000 clones; approximately 86% are singletons. The sample was CD4+ or CD8+ T cells sorted from blood, taken in a trial of the OX40 agonist ivuxolimab. The clonotype originates from an adult with an advanced solid tumor such as melanoma, head and neck, liver or kidney cancer. The chain uses TRBV7-2 and TRBJ1-2; D is ambiguous. The CDR3 region is CASSLVSDSGYTF. The CDR3 DNA sequence: TGTGCCAGCAGCTTAGTCTCAGATAGTGGCTACACCTTC.